The 16 T cell receptor beta chains given below trace back to one sample, sequenced in a study of T cells in Graves' hyperthyroidism and ophthalmopathy. RNA transcripts gave rise to amplified TCR beta CDR3 regions. The TCR CDR3 first-round RT-PCR relied on the HTBI primer set. A single record per CDR3 protein comes from TCRdb applying MiXCR to the multiplex PCR reads. Of some 300,000 distinct CDR3 sequences detected, approximately 18% appear once; the ten largest clones hold roughly 40%. Sequenced material: blood. Every receptor here comes from a man aged 45-65 years with Graves' ophthalmopathy.

The sample holds a few counts of this clonotype. A much larger clone differs by one base, so this may be a read error. The genes are TRBV28 and TRBJ2-4, with a possible D match to TRBD1 (6 bases). Trimming cost V 3 bases and J 5 bases, with 17 bases left between them. This CDR3 is 16 amino acids long. Germline V gene sequence: CDR1 MDHEN, CDR2 SYDVKM. The CDR3 region is CASSLSGQWRENIQYF. CDR3 DNA: TGTGCCAGCAGTTTGTCCGGACAGTGGAGAGAAAACATTCAGTACTTC. Looking up the rest from reference TRBV28 and TRBJ2-4 gives the full variable domain: DVKVTQSSRYLVKRTGEKVFLECVQDMDHENMFWYRQDPGLGLRLIYFSYDVKMKEKGDIPEGYSVSREKKERFSLILESASTNQTSMYLCASSLSGQWRENIQYFGAGTRLSVL.

This clonotype was seen repeatedly, ten times or more. The chain combines TRBV28 with TRBJ2-1, with D tentatively TRBD2 (5 bases). The ends were cut back, 6 bases at V and 0 bases at J, with 15 bases in the middle. Germline V lookup: CDR1 MDHEN, CDR2 SYDVKM. The CDR3 is made up of 16 amino acids. CDR3 nucleotides: TGTGCCAGCAGGGACGCGACTACTCGCTCCTACAATGAGCAGTTCTTC. Residues: CASRDATTRSYNEQFF. Full variable domain (outside the CDR3, taken from reference TRBV28 and TRBJ2-1): DVKVTQSSRYLVKRTGEKVFLECVQDMDHENMFWYRQDPGLGLRLIYFSYDVKMKEKGDIPEGYSVSREKKERFSLILESASTNQTSMYLCASRDATTRSYNEQFFGPGTRLTVL.

This clonotype has ten or more counts. The rearrangement uses TRBV7-9 and TRBJ2-1; the D is unclear. From germline, CDR1 is SEHNR and CDR2 FQNEAQ (reference sequence). The CDR3 runs to 15 residues. The V end lost 5 bases, the J end lost 4 bases, and 15 bases lay between the germline ends. CDR3 DNA sequence: TGTGCCAGCAGCCTCGCAGCCCGCAATTACAATGAGCAGTTCTTC. It encodes CASSLAARNYNEQFF.

This clonotype showed up many times. The chain links TRBV6-2 or TRBV6-3 to TRBJ2-7; TRBD2 aligns across 14 bases. CDR3 length: 16 residues. V shed 3 bases and J 7 bases; nucleotides not matched to a gene: 8. CDR1 and CDR2 from the germline V gene are MNHEY and SVGEGT. In DNA, the CDR3 is TGTGCCAGCAGTTATTTGCCGTGGACTAGCGGGAGGGAGCAGTACTTC. This gives the protein CASSYLPWTSGREQYF.

In its sample, this clonotype was seen a few times. In DNA, the CDR3 is TGCGCCAGCAGCCTCGTCGGGCGGATCTCACCCCTCCACTTT. This encodes CASSLVGRISPLHF. The genes are TRBV4-1 and TRBJ1-6; D gene unclear. The CDR3 has 14 residues. The germline V and J ends were trimmed by 4 bases and 10 bases, with 14 bases remaining between them. Germline V lookup: CDR1 MGHRA, CDR2 YSYEKL.

This clonotype appeared a few times. The chain uses TRBV14 and TRBJ2-1; tentative D call: TRBD2 (5 bases). CDR1 and CDR2 (germline): SGHDN, FVKESK. The V and J ends lost 10 bases and 10 bases respectively, with 20 bases between them. The CDR3 length is 13 residues. CDR3 loop: CATAPDFPREQFF. CDR3 sequence (DNA): TGTGCCACCGCCCCGGACTTTCCTCGGGAGCAGTTCTTC.

This clonotype turned up a few times. This chain joins TRBV7-9 and TRBJ1-1; 7 bases are shared with TRBD1. The germline V gene has CDR1 SEHNR and CDR2 FQNEAQ (reference sequence). Losses at the gene ends were 4 bases for V and 1 base for J; bases not matched to a gene: 6. This CDR3 region has 15 residues. The CDR3 DNA sequence: TGTGCCAGCAGCTCCTTGACAGGGCCGAACACTGAAGCTTTCTTT. Its protein is CASSSLTGPNTEAFF. Together with reference TRBV7-9 and TRBJ1-1, the CDR3 gives the full variable domain: DTGVSQNPRHKITKRGQNVTFRCDPISEHNRLYWYRQTLGQGPEFLTYFQNEAQLEKSRLLSDRFSAERPKGSFSTLEIQRTEQGDSAMYLCASSSLTGPNTEAFFGQGTRLTVV.

This clonotype has a count of ten or more. V gene TRBV11-2 combines with J gene TRBJ1-5; maybe TRBD1 (5 bases). CDR1 is SGHAT, CDR2 FQNNGV, per germline. The CDR3 spans 15 residues. Trimming took off 3 bases at V and 4 bases at J, with 13 bases between the two ends. CDR3 sequence: CASSLGDWKNQPQHF. The CDR3 DNA reads as TGTGCCAGCAGCTTGGGGGACTGGAAGAATCAGCCCCAGCATTTT.

The rearrangement uses TRBV20-1 and TRBJ2-2; perhaps TRBD2 as D (5 bases). The V and J ends lost 0 bases and 2 bases respectively, with 16 bases between them. CDR3 length: 17 amino acids. Germline V gives CDR1 DFQATT, CDR2 SNEGSKA (reference sequence). CDR3 sequence: CSARDLASGGNTGELFF. The CDR3 DNA is TGCAGTGCTAGAGATTTGGCAAGCGGAGGAAACACCGGGGAGCTGTTTTTT.

This rearrangement joins TRBV28 to TRBJ2-7, with 8 bases identical to TRBD2. The CDR3 has 15 residues. Trimming removed 2 bases from V and 6 bases from J; junction bases left unmatched: 9. Germline CDR1 MDHEN, CDR2 SYDVKM. CDR3 residues: CASSLRGLGYGEQYF. The CDR3 DNA reads TGTGCCAGCAGTTTAAGGGGACTAGGGTATGGCGAGCAGTACTTC. Combining the CDR3 with reference TRBV28 and TRBJ2-7 gives the whole variable domain DVKVTQSSRYLVKRTGEKVFLECVQDMDHENMFWYRQDPGLGLRLIYFSYDVKMKEKGDIPEGYSVSREKKERFSLILESASTNQTSMYLCASSLRGLGYGEQYFGPGTRLTVT.

This clonotype showed up just a few times. V usage is TRBV5-1 and J usage is TRBJ1-2; D gene ambiguous. From germline, CDR1 is SGHRS and CDR2 YFSETQ. The CDR3 has 13 amino acids. V dropped 0 bases and J dropped 4 bases, with 7 bases sitting between them. CDR3 residues: CASSLARSYGYTF. CDR3 coding DNA: TGCGCCAGCAGCTTGGCCCGTAGCTATGGCTACACCTTC.

This clonotype has just one count. The CDR3 does not end in the conserved phenylalanine or tryptophan, so this is likely a read error. CDR3 residues: CASSLRQGGYGYTL. CDR3 DNA: TGTGCCAGCAGCTTAAGACAGGGCGGCTATGGCTACACCCTC. This chain connects TRBV7-3 to TRBJ1-2; 7 bases line up with TRBD1. The trim removed 1 base at V and 4 bases at J, leaving 3 bases unmatched. CDR3 size: 14 residues. Germline values: CDR1 SGHTA, CDR2 FQGTGA.

The J gene is TRBJ2-1, the V gene TRBV20-1; D perhaps matches TRBD2 (6 bases). Trimming took 4 bases from V and 8 from J, leaving 12 bases between them. CDR3 length: 12 residues. The germline V gene has CDR1 DFQATT and CDR2 SNEGSKA (reference sequence). CDR3: CSAIGSGHEQFF. For the CDR3, the DNA is TGCAGTGCTATCGGGAGTGGCCATGAGCAGTTCTTC.

Many counts were recorded for this clonotype. V gene TRBV10-3 combines with J gene TRBJ2-7; no reliable D call. The CDR3 spans 16 residues. The ends were cut back, 4 bases at V and 2 bases at J, with 18 bases in the middle. Per germline, CDR1 ENHRY and CDR2 SYGVKD. In DNA, the CDR3 is TGTGCCATCAGTGGCGTCCCTCCTGATGACCCCTACGAGCAGTACTTC. This encodes CAISGVPPDDPYEQYF.

This clonotype appeared many times. This chain links TRBV3-1 with TRBJ1-6; D is possibly TRBD1 (5 bases). The CDR3 contains 14 residues. Trimming stripped 6 bases from V and 6 bases from J, with 12 bases between. Germline V gene sequence: CDR1 LGHDT, CDR2 YNNKEL (reference sequence). CDR3 bases: TGTGCCAGCAGGGCCGGGCAGGGTAATTCACCCCTCCACTTT. Its protein is CASRAGQGNSPLHF.

The chain links TRBV29-1 to TRBJ2-3; D perhaps matches TRBD2 (6 bases). This CDR3 region has 15 residues. V gave up 4 bases and J gave up 2 bases, with 16 bases separating them. The germline gives CDR1 SQVTM, CDR2 ANQGSEA. CDR3 loop: CSVAIRRGDTDTQYF. The CDR3 DNA sequence: TGCAGCGTTGCGATAAGGCGGGGCGACACAGATACGCAGTATTTT.